Listed below are T cell receptor beta chains from one sample, sequenced in a study of cytomegalovirus exposure and HLA in healthy donors. Clones were read by immunoSEQ multiplex PCR, and TCRdb kept only the in-frame ones, dropping some. The table lists more than 80,000 clones, roughly 75% of them singletons. The sequenced sample consisted of PBMCs. These receptors came from a man between 60 and 75 years old in good health and CMV-seronegative. CDR3s include the opening cysteine and the closing phenylalanine or tryptophan. Fields, in order: J gene, CDR3 length, V gene, CDR3 protein.

TRBJ2-3 | 17 | TRBV18 | CASSPPSSGGFTDTQYF
TRBJ2-6 | 12 | TRBV2 | CASGTGSPVLTF
TRBJ1-2 | 18 | TRBV5-5 | CASSPGGERQGALVGYTF
TRBJ1-6 | 18 | TRBV6-4 | CASSDTFSQGGNNSPLHF
TRBJ2-1 | 15 | TRBV7-3 | CASSPGRIPGNEQFF
TRBJ1-1 | 12 | TRBV19 | CASSIRGGEAFF
TRBJ2-5 | 13 | TRBV10-1 | CASSGAGQETQYF
TRBJ1-4 | 17 | TRBV12-5 | CASGLSPTTTTNEKLFF
TRBJ1-2 | 15 | TRBV7-3 | CASSYEPGQGYGYTF
TRBJ1-3 | 16 | TRBV6-6 | CASTPAGRNSGNTIYF
TRBJ1-1 | 16 | TRBV18 | CASSPVRTAVNTEAFF
TRBJ1-1 | 19 | TRBV6-4 | CASSGPGQGPPRRNTEAFF
TRBJ2-7 | 15 | TRBV9 | CASSPKGGGIYEQYF
TRBJ2-4 | 14 | TRBV9 | CASSVDSTGDIQYF
TRBJ2-3 | 13 | TRBV2 | CASSQTTGDTQYF
TRBJ2-5 | 18 | TRBV7-9 | CASSFGRVGTGPKEAQYF
TRBJ2-3 | 15 | TRBV6-5 | CASRRRLASTDTQYF
TRBJ2-1 | 15 | TRBV19 | CASSETSGGLNEQFF
TRBJ1-1 | 16 | TRBV7-9 | CSSTPGNRGRVTEAFF
TRBJ2-3 | 15 | TRBV5-4 | CASSATSGGTDTQYF
TRBJ1-1 | 15 | TRBV27 | CASSWSTGVNTEAFF
TRBJ1-2 | 14 | TRBV19 | CASSIDYAGNGYTF
TRBJ1-2 | 13 | TRBV19 | CASSIVPGHGYTF
TRBJ2-3 | 17 | TRBV9 | CASNHPLERGPRATQYF
TRBJ1-2 | 14 | TRBV6-5 | CASRIRGGLYGYTF
TRBJ1-1 | 16 | TRBV10-1 | CASSKDRAGMNTEAFF
TRBJ2-6 | 16 | TRBV5-6 | CASSSGTPSGANVLTF
TRBJ1-5 | 15 | TRBV6-5 | CASSYLRDSNQPQHF
TRBJ1-2 | 11 | TRBV6-1 | CASQGSYGYTF
TRBJ2-5 | 19 | TRBV15 | CATSRTTGQGRTSSETQYF
TRBJ1-3 | 16 | TRBV4-1 | CASSQPTRGPGNTIYF
TRBJ2-3 | 14 | TRBV6-5 | CASTLDRETDTQYF
TRBJ1-2 | 15 | TRBV7-8 | CASSTPGLQFYGYTF
TRBJ1-1 | 13 | TRBV19 | CASSQGGDTEAFF
TRBJ1-1 | 13 | TRBV6-5 | CASSLGQASGAFF
TRBJ1-1 | 11 | TRBV6-5 | CASSRDYEAFF
TRBJ2-3 | 14 | TRBV5-6 | CASSPPGGSDTQYF
TRBJ1-2 | 12 | TRBV13 | CASSLDIYGYTF
TRBJ1-2 | 17 | TRBV5-4 | CASSPTRGVEANYGYTF
TRBJ1-5 | 13 | TRBV6-6 | CASSPGGRQPQHF
TRBJ1-5 | 15 | TRBV10-3 | CAISAGQAINQPQHF
TRBJ2-5 | 16 | TRBV27 | CASSYHRGMGQETQYF